The 5 T cell receptor beta chains presented below share a single source sample, sequenced in a study of blood T cell repertoires in COVID-19. Some clones are missing from TCRdb's copy, which holds only in-frame ones; the method was immunoSEQ multiplex PCR. The sample includes 100,000 to 140,000 clones, approximately 88% of them seen just once. Sequenced material: peripheral blood. These receptors were obtained from a human donor in a cohort sampled during active COVID-19.

The gene calls are TRBV7-9 and TRBJ2-1, with D perhaps matching TRBD2 (6 bases). Trimming pared 4 bases from V and 6 bases from J, leaving 16 bases between. This CDR3 region has 15 residues. CDR1 and CDR2 (germline): SEHNR, FQNEAQ (reference sequence). Written as DNA, the CDR3 is TGTGCCAGCAGCTACTGGGGACTCCTCCCCAATGAGCAGTTCTTC. It translates to CASSYWGLLPNEQFF.

This clone was counted once. This chain links TRBV5-4 with TRBJ2-7, with TRBD1 matching 7 bases. This CDR3 comprises 12 residues. Unmatched junction bases numbered 1, after V lost 2 bases and J lost 5 bases. The germline V gene encodes CDR1 SGHNT and CDR2 YYREEE (reference sequence). This CDR3 is CASSLQGNEQYV. The CDR3 bases are TGTGCCAGCAGCTTACAGGGGAACGAGCAGTACGTC.

The chain couples TRBV5-4 to TRBJ2-1; D possibly corresponds to TRBD1 (6 bases). This CDR3 comprises 13 residues. V lost 1 base and J 15 bases, leaving 17 bases between the germline ends. Germline V gives CDR1 SGHNT, CDR2 YYREEE (reference sequence). The CDR3 DNA is TGTGCCAGCAGCTTGATTAACGACAGGACGGGGTTCTTC. Translating it yields CASSLINDRTGFF.

The chain couples TRBV27 to TRBJ2-6; D gene ambiguous. This CDR3 is built from 13 residues. Trimming shortened V by 6 bases and J by 3 bases, and 6 bases separated the two germline ends. The germline gives CDR1 MNHEY, CDR2 SMNVEV (reference sequence). CDR3 region: CASRMSGANVLTF. DNA of the CDR3: TGTGCCAGCAGGATGAGTGGGGCCAACGTCCTGACTTTC.

The rearrangement links TRBV24-1 to TRBJ1-5; D possibly corresponds to TRBD1 (6 bases). Trimming took 2 bases from V and 0 from J, leaving 13 bases between them. CDR1 and CDR2 (germline): KGHDR, SFDVKD. The CDR3 extends over 17 amino acids. This CDR3 reads CATSDSGTPYSNQPQHF. The CDR3 bases are TGTGCCACCAGTGATTCCGGGACACCGTATAGCAATCAGCCCCAGCATTTT.